These 17 T cell receptor beta chains came from one sample sequenced in a study of shared clonotypes between healthy human individuals. Assay: immunoSEQ multiplex PCR; the TCRdb copy retains only in-frame clones and omits some. The sample has roughly 330,000 clones, approximately 79% seen once; the top ten hold around a tenth. Sequenced input: memory CD4+ T cells sorted from blood. Sample subset: CD45RA-negative fraction. Receptor source: a man younger than 40 in good health.

CDR3 sequence (DNA): TGTGCCAGCAGCCGGGACAGGGGTAGCGAGCAGTACTTC. As protein: CASSRDRGSEQYF. The V and J genes are TRBV7-6 and TRBJ2-7, with 10 bases lining up with TRBD1. CDR3 length: 13 amino acids. V shed 5 bases, J shed 6 bases, and the junction held 4 bases outside the gene matches. Per germline, CDR1 SGHVS and CDR2 FNYEAQ.

The chain is built from TRBV19 and TRBJ2-7; D might be TRBD1 or TRBD2, each matching 5 bases. Trimming took 3 bases from V and 2 from J, leaving 14 bases between them. The CDR3 sequence is 15 residues long. Germline V gene lookup returns CDR1 LNHDA and CDR2 SQIVND (reference sequence). The CDR3 region is CASSIAALGAYEQYF. DNA for the CDR3: TGTGCCAGTAGTATCGCCGCGCTGGGGGCCTACGAGCAGTACTTC.

The rearrangement uses TRBV6-1 and TRBJ1-5, with D maybe TRBD1 (5 bases). Germline CDR1 reads MNHNS; CDR2 reads SASEGT. V was shortened by 7 bases and J by 4 bases, with 11 bases between the two germline ends. The CDR3 is 13 amino acids. This chain's CDR3 is CASTDRGNQPQHF. The CDR3 bases are TGTGCCAGCACCGACCGGGGGAATCAGCCCCAGCATTTT.

The rearrangement joins TRBV6-1 to TRBJ1-5; the match to TRBD1 covers 7 bases. The CDR3 runs 14 residues. Germline lookup yields CDR1 MNHNS and CDR2 SASEGT. V gave up 0 bases and J gave up 9 bases; unmatched junction bases: 5. The CDR3 DNA reads TGTGCCAGCAGTGAAGCAGGGGGCAGGTTGCCCCAGCATTTT. Its translation is CASSEAGGRLPQHF.

This clone was detected only a few times. This chain links TRBV29-1 with TRBJ2-3, with D possibly being TRBD2 (5 bases). The CDR3 length is 12 residues. Trimming took 7 bases from V and 4 from J, leaving 12 bases between them. Germline V gene sequence: CDR1 SQVTM, CDR2 ANQGSEA. CDR3 region: CSGSGSADTQYF. The CDR3 DNA is TGCAGCGGGTCTGGGAGTGCAGATACGCAGTATTTT.

This clone occurred a few times. V usage is TRBV5-1 and J usage is TRBJ2-5; no clear D gene. The germline CDR1 and CDR2 sequences are SGHRS and YFSETQ. CDR3 length: 14 amino acids. Trimming took 1 base from V and 1 from J, leaving 8 bases between them. CDR3 nucleotide sequence: TGCGCCAGCAGCTTGCAGGCAGGCCAAGAGACCCAGTACTTC. Encoded protein: CASSLQAGQETQYF.

This chain links TRBV2 with TRBJ2-5; TRBD2 aligns across 14 bases. The germline V gene encodes CDR1 SNHLY and CDR2 FYNNEI. V gave up 6 bases and J gave up 4 bases; unmatched junction bases: 7. This CDR3 contains 16 residues. CDR3 protein: CASSPGTSGGRETQYF. The CDR3, as DNA: TGTGCCAGCAGCCCTGGGACTAGCGGGGGCCGAGAGACCCAGTACTTC.

The chain joins TRBV25-1 to TRBJ1-2; D unclear. Trimming pared 5 bases from V and 4 bases from J, leaving 11 bases between. This CDR3 is built from 13 residues. Germline assignment: CDR1 MGHDK and CDR2 SYGVNS. The CDR3 here is CASSLDGRYGYTF. The CDR3 DNA reads as TGTGCCAGCAGTCTCGACGGACGCTATGGCTACACCTTC.

The V and J genes are TRBV6-6 and TRBJ2-1, with 7 bases that match TRBD2. After removal of 3 bases from V and 16 bases from J, the junction contained 12 bases not matched to a gene. The CDR3 runs 13 residues. Germline V gene sequence: CDR1 MNHNY, CDR2 SVGAGI (reference sequence). The DNA of the CDR3 is TGTGCCAGCAGTTATGGGAGGGGTCATGGGCAATTCTTC. Translation: CASSYGRGHGQFF.

The chain uses TRBV2 and TRBJ2-3; D gene uncertain. Germline V CDR1 and CDR2: SNHLY, FYNNEI. V dropped 7 bases and J dropped 0 bases, with 5 bases sitting between them. The CDR3 has 12 amino acids. The CDR3 protein is CASKPSTDTQYF. The CDR3 DNA follows: TGTGCCAGCAAACCCAGCACAGATACGCAGTATTTT.

The J gene is TRBJ2-7, the V gene TRBV6-5, with D possibly being TRBD1 (6 bases). Germline V lookup: CDR1 MNHEY, CDR2 SVGAGI. V lost 3 bases, J lost 1 base, and 10 bases lay in between. The CDR3 has 14 amino acids. This CDR3 is CASSYFRGSYEQYF. For the CDR3, the DNA is TGTGCCAGCAGTTATTTTAGGGGGTCCTACGAGCAGTACTTC.

The CDR3 region is CASRHRTSGNGYTF. The CDR3 bases are TGTGCCAGCAGACATAGGACATCCGGGAATGGCTACACCTTC. The V call is TRBV28, the J call TRBJ1-2, with D perhaps matching TRBD1 (5 bases). CDR1 is MDHEN, CDR2 SYDVKM, per germline. V was clipped by 6 bases and J by 6 bases, with 17 bases between them. The CDR3 extends over 14 amino acids.

The chain is built from TRBV10-1 and TRBJ2-1, with a possible D match to TRBD2 (5 bases). In germline, CDR1 is WNHNN, CDR2 SYGVQD (reference sequence). This CDR3 comprises 19 residues. Trimming took 9 bases from V and 9 from J, leaving 36 bases between them. The CDR3 DNA sequence: TGCGCCAGGAACCCCCCCGAGGGCAGACCAAGTGGGTCGGTTTGTGAGCAGTTCTTC. Its translation is CARNPPEGRPSGSVCEQFF.

This chain uses TRBV4-1 with TRBJ2-2, with 9 bases fitting TRBD2. The CDR3 sequence is 19 residues long. Germline assignment: CDR1 MGHRA and CDR2 YSYEKL. The ends lost 5 bases at V and 4 bases at J; junction bases unmatched: 17. As DNA, the CDR3 is TGCGCCAGCAGCGTGAACAGTTTGCAGCGGGAGGCGGTCACCGGGGAGCTGTTTTTT. It translates to CASSVNSLQREAVTGELFF.

The chain uses TRBV5-1 and TRBJ2-7, with D perhaps TRBD2 (6 bases). From germline, CDR1 is SGHRS and CDR2 YFSETQ. The length of the CDR3 is 16 residues. V was clipped by 3 bases and J by 3 bases, with 19 bases between them. The CDR3 sequence: CASSWTLVGGDYEQYF. Here the CDR3 DNA reads TGCGCCAGCAGCTGGACCTTAGTGGGAGGAGACTACGAGCAGTACTTC.

V usage is TRBV4-3 and J usage is TRBJ2-2, with 8 bases fitting TRBD1. V dropped 3 bases and J dropped 0; count of bases not matched to a gene: 3. The CDR3 totals 16 residues. Germline V gives CDR1 LGHNA, CDR2 YSLEER. CDR3 coding DNA: TGCGCCAGCAGCCAGGACAGGGAAGCGAACACCGGGGAGCTGTTTTTT. It is translated as CASSQDREANTGELFF.

The chain joins TRBV5-6 to TRBJ2-5; 7 bases are a match to TRBD2. The CDR3 sequence is 15 residues long. Trimming at V came to 4 bases and at J to 1 base, leaving 7 bases not matched to a gene. Germline CDR1 and CDR2: SGHDT and YYEEEE. CDR3 nucleotides: TGTGCCAGCAGCGAAGAGAGCGGGATCCAAGAGACCCAGTACTTC. Translation: CASSEESGIQETQYF.